This T cell receptor beta chain was sequenced during a study of T cell changes during pregnancy in multiple sclerosis. The table came from immunoSEQ multiplex PCR; TCRdb's copy has only in-frame clones and leaves some out. The sample consists of some 80,000 clones, nearly 95% of them appearing once. The CDR3 spans 16 residues. J lost 8 bases, V lost 0 bases, and 5 bases had no gene match. The germline V gene has CDR1 SGHVS and CDR2 FNYEAQ. The sequenced sample was peripheral blood, obtained in the second trimester of pregnancy. This chain connects TRBV7-6 to TRBJ2-1; TRBD2 aligns across 12 bases. The sequence was collected from a female donor with multiple sclerosis, enrolled in a pregnancy study. DNA of the CDR3: TGTGCCAGCAGCTTAGCGCCTAGCGGGAGGGGGGATGAGCAGTTCTTC. Protein sequence: CASSLAPSGRGDEQFF.